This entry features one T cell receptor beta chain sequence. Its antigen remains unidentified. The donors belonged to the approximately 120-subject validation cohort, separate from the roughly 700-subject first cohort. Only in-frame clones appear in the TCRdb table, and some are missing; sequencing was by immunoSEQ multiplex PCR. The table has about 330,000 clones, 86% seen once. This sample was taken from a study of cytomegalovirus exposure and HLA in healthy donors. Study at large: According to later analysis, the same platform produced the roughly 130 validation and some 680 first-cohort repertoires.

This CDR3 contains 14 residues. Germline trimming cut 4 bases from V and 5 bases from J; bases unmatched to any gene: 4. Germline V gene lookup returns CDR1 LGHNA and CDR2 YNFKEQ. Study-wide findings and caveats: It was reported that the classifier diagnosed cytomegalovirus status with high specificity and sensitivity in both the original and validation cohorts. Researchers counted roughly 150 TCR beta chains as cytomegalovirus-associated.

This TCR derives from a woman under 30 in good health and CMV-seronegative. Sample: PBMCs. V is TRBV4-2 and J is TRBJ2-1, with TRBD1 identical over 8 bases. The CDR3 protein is CASSPRTGNNEQFF. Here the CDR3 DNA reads TGTGCCAGCAGCCCGCGGACAGGGAACAATGAGCAGTTCTTC.